These 17 T cell receptor beta chains share one sample of origin, sequenced in a study of shared clonotypes between healthy human individuals. Using immunoSEQ multiplex PCR, the repertoire was profiled, and TCRdb retains in-frame clones only, with some absent. The data show more than 450,000 clones, approximately 85% seen once. The sample was PBMCs. These receptors were obtained from a woman aged 40 to 49 in good health. Some clones in this sample may be carry-over from other donors' samples.

The table lists this clone with many counts. The J gene is TRBJ1-5, the V gene TRBV5-5; 8 nucleotides line up with TRBD1. The CDR3 totals 15 residues. CDR1 SGHKS and CDR2 YYEKEE come from the germline V gene (reference sequence). Losses at the gene ends were 4 bases for V and 5 bases for J; bases not matched to a gene: 8. CDR3 region: CASSGTGGRDQPQHF. CDR3 nucleotides: TGTGCCAGCAGCGGAACAGGGGGACGAGATCAGCCCCAGCATTTT.

V gene TRBV9 combines with J gene TRBJ2-3; the D gene is possibly TRBD1 (5 bases). The germline CDR1 and CDR2 sequences are SGDLS and YYNGEE. The V and J ends lost 0 bases and 2 bases respectively, with 10 bases between them. CDR3 length: 15 residues. This CDR3 is CASSVGQPDTDTQYF. CDR3 coding DNA: TGTGCCAGCAGCGTAGGACAGCCTGACACAGATACGCAGTATTTT.

This clone has more than one count but fewer than ten. This sequence joins TRBV27 and TRBJ2-3; TRBD1 is a possible D gene (6 bases). Trimming pared 7 bases from V and 0 bases from J, leaving 14 bases between. The germline CDR1 and CDR2 sequences are MNHEY and SMNVEV (reference sequence). This CDR3 region has 15 residues. The CDR3 region has the DNA TGTGCCAGCATTTACCGTACAGGGAGCACAGATACGCAGTATTTT. Translation: CASIYRTGSTDTQYF.

The chain's CDR3 is CASSPEGSETQYF. The CDR3 nucleotides read TGTGCCAGCTCACCTGAAGGCTCAGAGACCCAGTACTTC. The V and J genes are TRBV18 and TRBJ2-5; D is unclear. This CDR3 is 13 amino acids long. The germline V gene encodes CDR1 KGHSH and CDR2 LQKENI. V was shortened by 3 bases and J by 4 bases, with 9 bases between the two germline ends. The full variable domain, its missing parts supplied by reference TRBV18 and TRBJ2-5, is NAGVMQNPRHLVRRRGQEARLRCSPMKGHSHVYWYRQLPEEGLKFMVYLQKENIIDESGMPKERFSAEFPKEGPSILRIQQVVRGDSAAYFCASSPEGSETQYFGPGTRLLVL.

The V gene is TRBV7-3, the J gene TRBJ2-3; 14 bases are shared with TRBD2. Losses at the gene ends were 5 bases for V and 6 bases for J; bases not matched to a gene: 4. The CDR3 runs 15 residues. CDR1 SGHTA and CDR2 FQGTGA come from the germline V gene. CDR3 coding DNA: TGTGCCAGCAGCGGACTAGCGGGAGGTTTTGATACGCAGTATTTT. It translates to CASSGLAGGFDTQYF.

The rearrangement uses TRBV28 and TRBJ2-7; D may be TRBD2 (6 bases). Looked up from germline, CDR1 is MDHEN and CDR2 is SYDVKM. The CDR3 is 14 amino acids. Trimming left V 6 bases short and J 3 bases short, with 15 bases between. DNA for the CDR3: TGTGCCAGCAGACCCGGGGGAGATTACTACGAGCAGTACTTC. Translated, it gives CASRPGGDYYEQYF.

V gene TRBV4-1 combines with J gene TRBJ2-7; a possible D gene is TRBD1 (6 bases). Trimming shortened V by 1 base and J by 4 bases, and 14 bases separated the two germline ends. Germline V lookup: CDR1 MGHRA, CDR2 YSYEKL. The CDR3 sequence is 15 residues long. CDR3 nucleotide sequence: TGCGCCAGCAGCCAAGGCTACAGGGAAACTTACGAGCAGTACTTC. Translation: CASSQGYRETYEQYF.

The V call is TRBV30, the J call TRBJ2-5; 7 nucleotides align to TRBD1. The DNA end favors TRBJ2-7, so the J call may be wrong. CDR1 is GTSNPN and CDR2 is SVGIG in the germline V gene (reference sequence). This CDR3 contains 14 residues. CDR3 loop: CAWNTPGQLYEQYF. The CDR3 DNA reads as TGTGCCTGGAATACCCCGGGACAGCTCTACGAGCAGTACTTC.

The chain has TRBV7-9 and TRBJ1-2; D unresolved. The V gene's germline CDR1 is SEHNR and CDR2 FQNEAQ (reference sequence). V gave up 5 bases and J gave up 6 bases, with 22 bases separating them. CDR3 length: 16 amino acids. This CDR3 is CASSPVGQLPPDGYTF. CDR3 sequence (DNA): TGTGCCAGCAGCCCCGTCGGGCAGCTCCCACCGGATGGCTACACCTTC.

The chain couples TRBV5-4 to TRBJ2-7; TRBD1 might be the D (6 bases). This CDR3 region has 15 residues. Germline V lookup: CDR1 SGHNT, CDR2 YYREEE (reference sequence). V lost 4 bases to trimming and J lost 6 bases, with 20 bases between them. The CDR3 sequence is CASSVQGKLYSEQYF. In nucleotides, the CDR3 is TGTGCCAGCAGCGTCCAGGGGAAATTATATAGCGAGCAGTACTTC. The variable domain in full, completed from reference TRBV5-4 and TRBJ2-7, reads ETGVTQSPTHLIKTRGQQVTLRCSSQSGHNTVSWYQQALGQGPQFIFQYYREEENGRGNFPPRFSGLQFPNYSSELNVNALELDDSALYLCASSVQGKLYSEQYFGPGTRLTVT.

The genes are TRBV30 and TRBJ2-1, with TRBD2 matching 7 bases. The CDR3 covers 11 residues. Trimming took 0 bases from V and 14 from J; bases not matched to a gene: 4. Germline loops: CDR1 GTSNPN, CDR2 SVGIG (reference sequence). The CDR3 DNA sequence: TGTGCCTGGAGTGTCCGGGAGGAAGAGTTCTTC. Its translation: CAWSVREEEFF.

J is TRBJ2-7 and V is TRBV5-8, with 8 bases that match TRBD1. With V trimmed by 5 bases and J by 2 bases, 18 bases remained unmatched. From germline, CDR1 is SGHTS and CDR2 YDEGEE. This CDR3 is 18 amino acids long. The CDR3 loop is CASRTLRSRTGTPYEQYF. The CDR3 DNA reads TGTGCCAGCAGAACGCTTAGGAGCCGGACAGGGACGCCCTACGAGCAGTACTTC.

CDR3 in DNA: TGTGCCAGCCCTAAGTCGCAAGAGACCCAGTACTTC. It encodes CASPKSQETQYF. The V and J genes are TRBV27 and TRBJ2-5; D gene uncertain. The CDR3 totals 12 residues. CDR1 is MNHEY and CDR2 is SMNVEV in the germline V gene (reference sequence). Trimming took off 8 bases at V and 2 bases at J, with 9 bases between the two ends.

The chain links TRBV6-5 to TRBJ1-2; the match to TRBD1 covers 9 bases. CDR3 length equals 14 residues. CDR1 and CDR2 (germline): MNHEY, SVGAGI. V trimming: 2 bases; J trimming: 5 bases; junction bases outside the gene matches: 3. CDR3 sequence reads: CASSYLDRGYGYTF. CDR3 sequence (DNA): TGTGCCAGCAGTTACCTAGACAGGGGGTATGGCTACACCTTC.

The rearrangement joins TRBV4-2 to TRBJ1-5; perhaps TRBD1 as D (5 bases). Trimming took 0 bases from V and 4 from J, leaving 7 bases between them. In germline, CDR1 is LGHNA, CDR2 YNFKEQ. The length of the CDR3 is 14 residues. DNA of the CDR3: TGTGCCAGCAGCCAAGAACCAGGGAATCAGCCCCAGCATTTT. Amino acid sequence: CASSQEPGNQPQHF.

The genes are TRBV5-8 and TRBJ2-1; 7 nucleotides agree with TRBD1. The germline V gene has CDR1 SGHTS and CDR2 YDEGEE. Trimming at V came to 0 bases and at J to 1 base, leaving 1 base not matched to a gene. The CDR3 length is 15 residues. CDR3 amino acids: CASSLEGASYNEQFF. CDR3 in DNA: TGTGCCAGCAGCTTGGAGGGGGCTTCCTACAATGAGCAGTTCTTC.

This clone was recorded only once. The V call is TRBV28, the J call TRBJ2-1; 8 nucleotides align to TRBD2. This CDR3 has 14 amino acids. V dropped 6 bases and J dropped 7; count of bases not matched to a gene: 8. Germline V CDR1 and CDR2: MDHEN, SYDVKM. This chain's CDR3 is CASRPGLVWNEQFF. CDR3 sequence (DNA): TGTGCCAGCAGACCGGGACTAGTCTGGAATGAGCAGTTCTTC. Full variable domain (missing parts from reference TRBV28 and TRBJ2-1): DVKVTQSSRYLVKRTGEKVFLECVQDMDHENMFWYRQDPGLGLRLIYFSYDVKMKEKGDIPEGYSVSREKKERFSLILESASTNQTSMYLCASRPGLVWNEQFFGPGTRLTVL.